A single sample is the source of the 12 T cell receptor beta chains below, sequenced in a study of PD-1 blockade in classical Hodgkin lymphoma. Profiled with immunoSEQ multiplex PCR; TCRdb holds only in-frame clones, not every one. The sample carries 99,000 or so clones, roughly 90% recorded once. Time point described: cycle 4 day 1 (C4D1), after 6 weeks of nivolumab. Relapse was seen in all patients after autologous stem cell transplantation, and brentuximab vedotin exposure was variable. This specimen consisted of peripheral blood mononuclear cells (PBMCs), obtained before the fourth cycle of nivolumab. The receptors here all came from a human donor with classical Hodgkin lymphoma.

This clone is a singleton in its sample. V usage is TRBV18 and J usage is TRBJ1-4; D is possibly TRBD1 (6 bases). CDR1 KGHSH and CDR2 LQKENI come from the germline V gene. Between the trimmed V and J ends, which lost 2 bases and 7 bases, there was a span of 11 bases. The CDR3 totals 14 residues. The CDR3 protein is CASSPGRGAEKLFF. CDR3 nucleotides: TGTGCCAGCTCACCAGGCAGGGGTGCTGAAAAACTGTTTTTT. The full variable domain, with the rest looked up from reference TRBV18 and TRBJ1-4, is NAGVMQNPRHLVRRRGQEARLRCSPMKGHSHVYWYRQLPEEGLKFMVYLQKENIIDESGMPKERFSAEFPKEGPSILRIQQVVRGDSAAYFCASSPGRGAEKLFFGSGTQLSVL.

The chain carries TRBV7-2 and TRBJ1-2; TRBD1 matches at 9 bases. Germline trimming cut 5 bases from V and 7 bases from J; bases unmatched to any gene: 8. The CDR3 consists of 14 residues. Germline V CDR1 and CDR2: SGHTA, FQGNSA. CDR3 sequence reads: CASSTRTGEIGYTF. The CDR3 DNA follows: TGTGCCAGCAGCACGAGGACAGGGGAGATTGGCTACACCTTC.

The chain recombines TRBV12-5 with TRBJ2-1, with no clear D. CDR1 is LGHNT, CDR2 FRNRAP, per germline. Trimming stripped 5 bases from V and 9 bases from J, with 8 bases between. The CDR3 runs 11 residues. DNA of the CDR3: TGTGCTAGTGGTCCAGCAAGTGAGCAGTTCTTC. Its translation: CASGPASEQFF.

To note about this clone: This CDR3 is also generated by other DNA sequences in the sample. The chain has TRBV25-1 and TRBJ2-3; D may be TRBD2 (5 bases). V lost 3 bases and J 6 bases, leaving 10 bases between the germline ends. CDR1 and CDR2 (germline): MGHDK, SYGVNS. This CDR3 has 13 residues. CDR3 nucleotides: TGTGCCAGCAGTGAGCCGGGGTTGGATACGCAGTATTTT. Translated: CASSEPGLDTQYF.

The V gene is TRBV18, the J gene TRBJ2-2; D is undetermined. Germline-derived CDR1 and CDR2 are KGHSH and LQKENI. Deletions cut 4 bases from V and 3 bases from J, with 3 bases between. This CDR3 has 12 residues. The CDR3 DNA reads as TGTGCCAGCTCACACTACACCGGGGAGCTGTTTTTT. It is translated as CASSHYTGELFF.

This chain connects TRBV5-1 to TRBJ2-3; D might be TRBD1 or TRBD2, each matching 6 bases. The CDR3 consists of 17 residues. The germline gives CDR1 SGHRS, CDR2 YFSETQ. Trimming took off 4 bases at V and 2 bases at J, with 20 bases between the two ends. The CDR3 spells CASSAAGHLGYTDTQYF. CDR3 sequence (DNA): TGCGCCAGCAGCGCGGCGGGACACCTAGGTTACACAGATACGCAGTATTTT. The entire variable domain, with the rest obtained from reference TRBV5-1 and TRBJ2-3, is as follows: KAGVTQTPRYLIKTRGQQVTLSCSPISGHRSVSWYQQTPGQGLQFLFEYFSETQRNKGNFPGRFSGRQFSNSRSEMNVSTLELGDSALYLCASSAAGHLGYTDTQYFGPGTRLTVL.

The chain uses TRBV7-9 and TRBJ2-7; the match to TRBD1 covers 7 bases. Germline V gene lookup returns CDR1 SEHNR and CDR2 FQNEAQ (reference sequence). This CDR3 comprises 14 residues. The V segment lost 5 bases and the J segment 2 bases; nucleotides outside the gene matches: 6. Here the CDR3 reads CASSHGQAPYEQYF. The CDR3 DNA is TGTGCCAGCAGCCATGGACAGGCTCCCTACGAGCAGTACTTC.

This clone was seen once. The rearrangement joins TRBV5-1 to TRBJ1-1; D gene uncertain. V lost 4 bases and J 2 bases, leaving 9 bases between the germline ends. CDR3 length equals 13 residues. CDR1 is SGHRS and CDR2 is YFSETQ in the germline V gene. CDR3 loop: CASSPNENTEAFF. The CDR3 nucleotides read TGCGCCAGCAGCCCAAACGAAAACACTGAAGCTTTCTTT.

V and J are TRBV28 and TRBJ2-1, with 10 bases that match TRBD2. This CDR3 is 15 amino acids long. Trimming took 8 bases from V and 1 from J; bases not matched to a gene: 5. Looked up from germline, CDR1 is MDHEN and CDR2 is SYDVKM. The CDR3 nucleotides read TGTGCCAGCCAGGCTAGCGGGAGTTCCTACAATGAGCAGTTCTTC. It encodes CASQASGSSYNEQFF. The full variable domain, in which reference TRBV28 and TRBJ2-1 provide the parts outside the CDR3, is DVKVTQSSRYLVKRTGEKVFLECVQDMDHENMFWYRQDPGLGLRLIYFSYDVKMKEKGDIPEGYSVSREKKERFSLILESASTNQTSMYLCASQASGSSYNEQFFGPGTRLTVL.

The genes are TRBV5-1 and TRBJ2-7; no reliable D call. Per germline, CDR1 SGHRS and CDR2 YFSETQ. The CDR3 spans 16 residues. V gave up 0 bases and J gave up 0 bases, with 13 bases separating them. DNA for the CDR3: TGCGCCAGCAGCTTGGTCGGGCCTTCGGGCTCCTACGAGCAGTACTTC. It codes for CASSLVGPSGSYEQYF.

The genes are TRBV30 and TRBJ2-7; TRBD1 might be the D (5 bases). The V end was cut by 1 base, the J end by 0 bases, with 7 bases between. CDR3 length equals 13 residues. From germline, CDR1 is GTSNPN and CDR2 SVGIG (reference sequence). As DNA, the CDR3 is TGTGCCTGGAGTGAAGGGGACTCCTACGAGCAGTACTTC. Its translation is CAWSEGDSYEQYF.

The chain is built from TRBV13 and TRBJ1-2; 10 bases line up with TRBD1. Germline V lookup: CDR1 PRHDT, CDR2 FYEKMQ (reference sequence). This CDR3 has 13 amino acids. V gave up 3 bases and J gave up 7 bases; unmatched junction bases: 2. The CDR3: CASSFGTGAGYTF. CDR3 nucleotide sequence: TGTGCCAGCAGCTTCGGGACAGGGGCTGGCTACACCTTC.